Detailed here is one TCR beta chain. The V gene lost 2 bases and the J gene lost 1 base, with 8 bases spanning the gap. The CDR3 sequence is 14 residues long. The germline gives CDR1 MNHNS, CDR2 SASEGT. Per the study methods: Reference gene primer amplification gave nucleated cell count estimates. Generated by immunoSEQ multiplex PCR, the TCRdb table keeps only in-frame clones and is missing some. The V and J calls and the clone size are those of that table, but D and trimming were determined from the DNA. The sample shows 55,000 to 75,000 clones, 80% to 90% of them seen only once. This specimen comes from a study of blood T cell repertoires in COVID-19.

The V call is TRBV6-1, the J call TRBJ1-1; the D gene is possibly TRBD1 (5 bases). The sequenced material came from peripheral blood. This TCR was sampled from a man between 45 and 60 years old with active COVID-19. The DNA for the CDR3 is TGTGCCAGCAGTGAACAGGGAGGGAACACTGAAGCTTTCTTT. Translating gives CASSEQGGNTEAFF.